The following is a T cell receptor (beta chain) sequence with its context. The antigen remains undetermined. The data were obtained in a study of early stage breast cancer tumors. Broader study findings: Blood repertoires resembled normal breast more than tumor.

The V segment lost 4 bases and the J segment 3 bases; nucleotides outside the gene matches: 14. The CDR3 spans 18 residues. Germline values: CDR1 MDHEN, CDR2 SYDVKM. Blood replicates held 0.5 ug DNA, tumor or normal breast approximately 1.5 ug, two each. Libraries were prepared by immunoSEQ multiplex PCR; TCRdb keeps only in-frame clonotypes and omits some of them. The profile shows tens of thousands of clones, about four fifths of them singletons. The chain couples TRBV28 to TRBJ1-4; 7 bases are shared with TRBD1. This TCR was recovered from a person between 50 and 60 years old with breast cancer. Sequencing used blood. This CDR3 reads CASSYNVKGAVANEKLFF. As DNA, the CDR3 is TGTGCCAGCAGTTATAACGTGAAGGGGGCGGTTGCTAATGAAAAACTGTTTTTT.